This passage covers 18 T cell receptor beta chains from one sample sequenced in a study of shared clonotypes between healthy human individuals. Here immunoSEQ multiplex PCR was the method, and the copy in TCRdb shows in-frame clones only, minus some. The sample lists about 2.4 million clones, over 85% occurring once. Material: naive CD4+ T cells from PBMCs. The subset here: CD45RA+ positively selected. The origin of the receptors is a man between 18 and 29 years old in good health. Some clones in this sample may be carry-over from other donors' samples.

This chain connects TRBV19 to TRBJ2-5; TRBD1 might be the D (5 bases). This CDR3 is built from 11 residues. Deletions cut 5 bases from V and 6 bases from J, with 7 bases between. CDR1 is LNHDA, CDR2 SQIVND, per germline (reference sequence). The CDR3 region has the DNA TGTGCCAGTAGTTCAGGGCAGACCCAGTACTTC. This gives the protein CASSSGQTQYF.

V usage is TRBV7-2 and J usage is TRBJ2-7; 8 bases are shared with TRBD2. V was pared by 1 base and J by 2 bases, with 10 bases of the junction left unmatched. The CDR3 has 17 amino acids. Looked up from germline, CDR1 is SGHTA and CDR2 is FQGNSA. The CDR3 loop is CASSLVAGGRPTYEQYF. DNA for the CDR3: TGTGCCAGCAGCTTAGTCGCTGGCGGGAGGCCCACCTACGAGCAGTACTTC.

This sequence joins TRBV11-2 and TRBJ2-3; 15 bases agree with TRBD2. Per the germline V gene, CDR1 is SGHAT and CDR2 is FQNNGV. This CDR3 spans 17 amino acids. Trimming took 4 bases from V and 5 from J; bases not matched to a gene: 7. CDR3 residues: CASSSGLAGGPVDTQYF. The DNA of the CDR3 is TGTGCCAGCAGCTCCGGACTAGCGGGAGGGCCGGTAGATACGCAGTATTTT.

The gene calls are TRBV27 and TRBJ1-5, with a possible D match to TRBD1 (6 bases). The length of the CDR3 is 17 residues. In germline, CDR1 is MNHEY, CDR2 SMNVEV (reference sequence). Trimming removed 0 bases from V and 0 bases from J, with 12 bases in between. CDR3 nucleotides: TGTGCCAGCAGTTTATCACCGGGACAAGATAGCAATCAGCCCCAGCATTTT. Protein sequence: CASSLSPGQDSNQPQHF.

V gene TRBV7-9 combines with J gene TRBJ2-7; 9 bases align to TRBD2. Germline V CDR1 and CDR2: SEHNR, FQNEAQ (reference sequence). The V segment lost 0 bases and the J segment 2 bases; nucleotides outside the gene matches: 2. The CDR3 contains 15 residues. The DNA for the CDR3 is TGTGCCAGCAGCTTAGCTGCGGGGGGGACCTACGAGCAGTACTTC. This encodes CASSLAAGGTYEQYF.

This clone has only one observation. The chain combines TRBV19 with TRBJ1-1, with TRBD1 as a possible D gene (5 bases). The V end lost 9 bases, the J end lost 3 bases, and 11 bases lay between the germline ends. Per germline, CDR1 LNHDA and CDR2 SQIVND (reference sequence). The CDR3 is 12 residues long. For the CDR3, the DNA is TGTGCCAGCGACGACAGTTACACTGAAGCTTTCTTT. Protein sequence: CASDDSYTEAFF.

The chain recombines TRBV28 with TRBJ1-1, with 11 bases that match TRBD1. Losses at the gene ends were 5 bases for V and 3 bases for J; bases not matched to a gene: 11. This CDR3 contains 17 residues. Looked up from germline, CDR1 is MDHEN and CDR2 is SYDVKM. The CDR3 nucleotides read TGTGCCAGCAGTAGCGGGACAGGGGGGAGTAGTTACACTGAAGCTTTCTTT. It yields the protein CASSSGTGGSSYTEAFF.

CDR3 nucleotides: TGCGCCAGCAGCCAAGATCCCACGGCCGGAAACACCATATATTTT. This sequence encodes CASSQDPTAGNTIYF. This sequence joins TRBV4-1 and TRBJ1-3; no firm D call. V gave up 0 bases and J gave up 4 bases, with 10 bases separating them. CDR1 MGHRA and CDR2 YSYEKL come from the germline V gene. The length of the CDR3 is 15 residues.

This rearrangement joins TRBV27 to TRBJ2-4; D is perhaps TRBD1 or TRBD2 (5 bases each). The CDR3 consists of 11 residues. Trimming took 4 bases from V and 9 from J, leaving 7 bases between them. The germline V gene encodes CDR1 MNHEY and CDR2 SMNVEV (reference sequence). The CDR3 sequence is CASSSGAIQYF. As DNA, the CDR3 is TGTGCCAGCAGTTCCGGGGCCATTCAGTACTTC.

This clone was detected once. V is TRBV7-9 and J is TRBJ2-7, with D perhaps matching TRBD1 (6 bases). The V and J ends lost 0 bases and 5 bases respectively, with 14 bases between them. In germline, CDR1 is SEHNR, CDR2 FQNEAQ (reference sequence). CDR3 length: 15 amino acids. The CDR3 bases are TGTGCCAGCAGCTTAGCCCTCGGACAGCGCGACGAGCAGTACTTC. Protein product: CASSLALGQRDEQYF.

The rearrangement links TRBV18 to TRBJ2-6; D is possibly TRBD1 (5 bases). CDR1 is KGHSH, CDR2 LQKENI, per germline. Trimming took off 3 bases at V and 0 bases at J, with 12 bases between the two ends. CDR3 size: 17 residues. CDR3 residues: CASSPLGALSGANVLTF. In DNA, the CDR3 is TGTGCCAGCTCACCCCTTGGGGCCCTCTCTGGGGCCAACGTCCTGACTTTC.

The rearrangement uses TRBV7-3 and TRBJ1-2; 9 bases align to TRBD1. This CDR3 has 15 residues. The junction had 8 bases not matched to a gene; V was cut back by 5 bases and J by 4 bases. From germline, CDR1 is SGHTA and CDR2 FQGTGA. CDR3 sequence (DNA): TGTGCCAGCAGCCTACCGGGACAGGGCCTCTATGGCTACACCTTC. This translates into CASSLPGQGLYGYTF.

Written as DNA, the CDR3 is TGTGCCAGCAGCTCCTTACGGGCTCGAAATGAGCAGTTCTTC. It codes for CASSSLRARNEQFF. The rearrangement uses TRBV12-1 and TRBJ2-1. TRBV12-1 is assigned pseudogene status. The CDR3 consists of 14 residues.

Concerning this clone: Additional DNA sequences in this sample encode the identical CDR3. The chain couples TRBV18 to TRBJ2-6; D gene ambiguous. Germline values: CDR1 KGHSH, CDR2 LQKENI. The V and J ends lost 1 base and 0 bases respectively, with 4 bases between them. The CDR3 consists of 15 residues. This chain's CDR3 is CASSPLDSGANVLTF. The CDR3 nucleotides are TGTGCCAGCTCACCACTGGACTCTGGGGCCAACGTCCTGACTTTC. The full variable domain, in which reference TRBV18 and TRBJ2-6 provide the parts outside the CDR3, is NAGVMQNPRHLVRRRGQEARLRCSPMKGHSHVYWYRQLPEEGLKFMVYLQKENIIDESGMPKERFSAEFPKEGPSILRIQQVVRGDSAAYFCASSPLDSGANVLTFGAGSRLTVL.

The chain recombines TRBV5-1 with TRBJ1-3; D is ambiguous. V was clipped by 3 bases and J by 0 bases, with 7 bases between them. CDR3 length equals 14 residues. Germline CDR1 and CDR2: SGHRS and YFSETQ. CDR3 amino acids: CASSSTSSGNTIYF. Written as DNA, the CDR3 is TGCGCCAGCAGCTCCACAAGCTCTGGAAACACCATATATTTT.

J is TRBJ1-1 and V is TRBV7-9, with D possibly TRBD1 on 5 matching bases. Trimming took off 3 bases at V and 5 bases at J, with 10 bases between the two ends. The length of the CDR3 is 13 residues. Germline V CDR1 and CDR2: SEHNR, FQNEAQ (reference sequence). In DNA form, the CDR3 reads TGTGCCAGCAGCTTCCTAGGGGTGACTGAAGCTTTCTTT. Translation gives CASSFLGVTEAFF.

CDR3 sequence: CASSQADRVFYEQYF. The CDR3 DNA follows: TGCGCCAGCAGCCAAGCGGACAGGGTGTTCTACGAGCAGTACTTC. V and J are TRBV4-3 and TRBJ2-7; TRBD1 aligns across 8 bases. This CDR3 is built from 15 residues. V gave up 1 base and J gave up 3 bases; unmatched junction bases: 5. The germline V gene encodes CDR1 LGHNA and CDR2 YSLEER.

The chain joins TRBV5-1 to TRBJ2-3, with D perhaps TRBD2 (5 bases). The CDR3 runs 17 residues. V was clipped by 4 bases and J by 1 base, with 19 bases between them. Germline values: CDR1 SGHRS, CDR2 YFSETQ. The CDR3, as DNA: TGCGCCAGCAGCGCGACTCGAAACGAGGGAGGCACAGATACGCAGTATTTT. Protein product: CASSATRNEGGTDTQYF. Complete variable domain (other parts from reference TRBV5-1 and TRBJ2-3): KAGVTQTPRYLIKTRGQQVTLSCSPISGHRSVSWYQQTPGQGLQFLFEYFSETQRNKGNFPGRFSGRQFSNSRSEMNVSTLELGDSALYLCASSATRNEGGTDTQYFGPGTRLTVL.